Presented here are 24 T cell receptor beta chains from one specimen sequenced in a study of control samples from healthy donors and cancer patients. Generated by immunoSEQ multiplex PCR, the TCRdb table keeps only in-frame clones and is missing some. In the table there are about 130,000 clones, 85% to 95% of which are singletons. The sample was PBMCs. The receptors were gathered from a man in his fifties or sixties with colorectal cancer.

This clone was seen only once. The chain uses TRBV5-4 and TRBJ2-3; 9 bases line up with TRBD2. This CDR3 spans 16 amino acids. V shed 10 bases, J shed 5 bases, and the junction held 17 bases outside the gene matches. Germline-derived CDR1 and CDR2 are SGHNT and YYREEE (reference sequence). CDR3 loop: CAWRRRGGMRGDTQYF. DNA for the CDR3: TGTGCCTGGAGGAGGCGGGGGGGAATGAGAGGAGATACGCAGTATTTT.

In its sample, this clone was seen once. J is TRBJ2-2 and V is TRBV10-1; possibly TRBD1 for D (6 bases). Looked up from germline, CDR1 is WNHNN and CDR2 is SYGVQD (reference sequence). V lost 6 bases to trimming and J lost 1 base, with 12 bases between them. This CDR3 is 15 amino acids long. The CDR3 bases are TGCGCCAGCAGGCCGGACAGTGGGAACACCGGGGAGCTGTTTTTT. Amino acid sequence: CASRPDSGNTGELFF.

The chain links TRBV11-2 to TRBJ1-1, with 8 nucleotides matching TRBD1. J lost 4 bases, V lost 5 bases, and 3 bases had no gene match. The CDR3 covers 13 residues. CDR1 and CDR2 (germline): SGHAT, FQNNGV. CDR3 amino acids: CASSQTGVTEAFF. The CDR3 DNA reads as TGTGCCAGCAGCCAGACAGGGGTCACTGAAGCTTTCTTT.

The V gene is TRBV5-1, the J gene TRBJ1-2, with D possibly matching TRBD1 (6 bases). CDR1 and CDR2 from the germline V gene are SGHRS and YFSETQ. V was trimmed by 0 bases and J by 1 base, leaving 10 bases between them. The CDR3 sequence is 15 residues long. CDR3 protein: CASSLGTAFNYGYTF. CDR3 bases: TGCGCCAGCAGCTTGGGGACAGCTTTTAACTATGGCTACACCTTC.

The chain carries TRBV11-2 and TRBJ1-5; no reliable D call. V was shortened by 2 bases and J by 0 bases, with 8 bases between the two germline ends. This CDR3 has 15 residues. Germline loops: CDR1 SGHAT, CDR2 FQNNGV. Here the CDR3 DNA reads TGTGCCAGCAGCTTACAACATGATAGCAATCAGCCCCAGCATTTT. Translation gives CASSLQHDSNQPQHF.

The V gene is TRBV5-1, the J gene TRBJ1-2; no firm D call. Trimming took off 5 bases at V and 4 bases at J, with 12 bases between the two ends. CDR1 SGHRS and CDR2 YFSETQ come from the germline V gene. The CDR3 runs 13 residues. The CDR3 spells CASSTDVAYGYTF. The CDR3 nucleotides read TGCGCCAGCAGTACGGACGTTGCCTATGGCTACACCTTC.

A single count supports this clone. A read error may produce the germline difference seen at one junction end. This chain joins TRBV3-1 (or the pseudogene TRBV3-2) and TRBJ1-1; D gene ambiguous. The CDR3 sequence is 14 residues long. Germline V gene lookup returns CDR1 LGHDT and CDR2 YNNKEL (reference sequence). CDR3 in DNA: TGTGCCAGCAGCCAAGGAGGGATGAATACTGAAGCTTTCTTT. Encoded protein: CASSQGGMNTEAFF.

The chain has TRBV21-1 and TRBJ1-2; no check of the table's D call, TRBD1, against the DNA was made. TRBV21-1 is described as a pseudogene. The CDR3 is 15 amino acids. CDR3 region: CASSKGDRVRNGYTF. The CDR3 DNA follows: TGTGCCAGCAGCAAGGGAGACAGGGTTAGAAATGGCTACACCTTC.

V and J are TRBV7-2 and TRBJ2-1; perhaps TRBD2 as D (6 bases). V was cut by 2 bases and J by 0 bases, with 17 bases left in between. CDR3 size: 18 residues. Germline loops: CDR1 SGHTA, CDR2 FQGNSA. The DNA for the CDR3 is TGTGCCAGCAGCTTAAGGGCATTTGGGGGGAGCTCCTACAATGAGCAGTTCTTC. Translated: CASSLRAFGGSSYNEQFF.

This clone has just one count. The chain carries TRBV10-3 and TRBJ2-7, with TRBD1 matching 7 bases. CDR1 and CDR2 (germline): ENHRY, SYGVKD. CDR3 size: 14 residues. The junction had 10 bases not matched to a gene; V was cut back by 4 bases and J by 7 bases. CDR3 in amino acids: CAISVQGSRKEQYF. DNA of the CDR3: TGTGCCATCAGTGTACAGGGGAGTCGGAAAGAGCAGTACTTC.

The V call is TRBV3-1 (or the pseudogene TRBV3-2), the J call TRBJ2-5, with D perhaps matching TRBD2 (5 bases). Germline V CDR1 and CDR2: LGHDT, YNNKEL (reference sequence). V lost 0 bases to trimming and J lost 4 bases, with 12 bases between them. The CDR3 has 15 amino acids. The CDR3 DNA reads TGTGCCAGCAGCCAAGACGGGGTCCCGGGAGAGACCCAGTACTTC. Residues: CASSQDGVPGETQYF.

The chain is built from TRBV12-3 or TRBV12-4 and TRBJ1-2; D might be TRBD1 (5 bases). The CDR3 covers 13 residues. The ends were cut back, 5 bases at V and 8 bases at J, with 15 bases in the middle. CDR3 nucleotide sequence: TGTGCCAGCAGTGGGACGGTGGTTGAGGGCTACACCTTC. Translation gives CASSGTVVEGYTF.

The chain couples TRBV27 to TRBJ2-1, with 9 bases identical to TRBD1. The CDR3 spans 16 residues. The ends lost 8 bases at V and 9 bases at J; junction bases unmatched: 17. Germline CDR1 and CDR2: MNHEY and SMNVEV (reference sequence). The CDR3 protein is CASRWAGTGYGGEQFF. The CDR3 DNA sequence: TGTGCCAGCCGTTGGGCCGGGACAGGGTACGGAGGTGAGCAGTTCTTC.

This clone was seen only a few times. The chain uses TRBV5-4 and TRBJ1-1; TRBD1 aligns across 7 bases. The CDR3 consists of 15 residues. The germline V gene encodes CDR1 SGHNT and CDR2 YYREEE (reference sequence). The V gene end was trimmed by 4 bases and the J gene end by 4 bases; junction bases not matched to a gene: 10. CDR3 DNA: TGTGCCAGCAGCCAAGGGGGCAGTCGAATCACTGAAGCTTTCTTT. It specifies CASSQGGSRITEAFF. Supplemented by reference TRBV5-4 and TRBJ1-1, the full variable domain reads ETGVTQSPTHLIKTRGQQVTLRCSSQSGHNTVSWYQQALGQGPQFIFQYYREEENGRGNFPPRFSGLQFPNYSSELNVNALELDDSALYLCASSQGGSRITEAFFGQGTRLTVV.

The chain links TRBV11-2 to TRBJ2-3; TRBD2 might be the D (5 bases). V lost 2 bases, J lost 2 bases, and 8 bases lay in between. The CDR3 runs 14 residues. Germline V gene sequence: CDR1 SGHAT, CDR2 FQNNGV. The CDR3 spells CASSLTRITDTQYF. The CDR3 bases are TGTGCCAGCAGCTTAACTAGAATCACAGATACGCAGTATTTT.

In its sample, this clone was seen once. CDR3 sequence (DNA): TGTGCCAGTGGACAGTACTCCACCGGGGAGCTGTTTTTT. Translated, it gives CASGQYSTGELFF. V usage is TRBV27 and J usage is TRBJ2-2; the D gene is possibly TRBD1 (6 bases). CDR1 and CDR2 (germline): MNHEY, SMNVEV (reference sequence). This CDR3 is 13 amino acids long. Deletions cut 9 bases from V and 4 bases from J, with 12 bases between.

V usage is TRBV2 and J usage is TRBJ2-3; perhaps TRBD1 as D (5 bases). The germline V and J ends were trimmed by 4 bases and 3 bases, with 8 bases remaining between them. CDR1 and CDR2 (germline): SNHLY, FYNNEI. This CDR3 spans 13 amino acids. The CDR3 loop reads CASSVQGTDTQYF. The CDR3 DNA sequence: TGTGCCAGCAGTGTGCAGGGAACAGATACGCAGTATTTT. The full variable domain, its missing parts supplied by reference TRBV2 and TRBJ2-3, is EPEVTQTPSHQVTQMGQEVILRCVPISNHLYFYWYRQILGQKVEFLVSFYNNEISEKSEIFDDQFSVERPDGSNFTLKIRSTKLEDSAMYFCASSVQGTDTQYFGPGTRLTVL.

The CDR3 DNA follows: TGTGCCAGCAGACGCCAACCGGGACTCTGGGACAATGAGCAGTTCTTC. This gives the protein CASRRQPGLWDNEQFF. This sequence joins TRBV7-2 and TRBJ2-1; weak D call: TRBD2 (6 bases). Germline CDR1 and CDR2: SGHTA and FQGNSA. The CDR3 loop spans 16 amino acids. Trimming cost V 6 bases and J 5 bases, with 20 bases left between them.

J is TRBJ1-1 and V is TRBV18, with unresolved D. The germline V and J ends were trimmed by 3 bases and 7 bases, with 12 bases remaining between them. This CDR3 has 13 residues. Germline V gene data show CDR1 as KGHSH and CDR2 as LQKENI. This chain's CDR3 is CASSPCDGCEAFF. The CDR3 nucleotides read TGTGCCAGCTCACCCTGCGACGGGTGTGAAGCTTTCTTT.

The rearrangement joins TRBV5-4 to TRBJ2-5, with 9 positions matching TRBD2. Germline trimming cut 0 bases from V and 1 base from J; bases unmatched to any gene: 7. The CDR3 has 17 amino acids. Per the germline V gene, CDR1 is SGHNT and CDR2 is YYREEE (reference sequence). This chain's CDR3 is CASSLGLSGGFQETQYF. The CDR3 nucleotides are TGTGCCAGCAGCTTGGGGCTTAGCGGGGGTTTCCAAGAGACCCAGTACTTC.

The rearrangement links TRBV29-1 to TRBJ2-5; 9 nucleotides match TRBD1. This CDR3 has 12 amino acids. CDR1 and CDR2 (germline): SQVTM, ANQGSEA. The trim removed 7 bases at V and 3 bases at J, leaving 3 bases unmatched. The CDR3 loop is CSAGQGKETQYF. In nucleotides, the CDR3 is TGCAGCGCGGGACAGGGCAAAGAGACCCAGTACTTC.

V and J are TRBV5-4 and TRBJ2-1; perhaps TRBD1 as D (6 bases). CDR3 length equals 12 residues. Germline assignment: CDR1 SGHNT and CDR2 YYREEE (reference sequence). Trimming cost V 5 bases and J 9 bases, with 12 bases left between them. The chain's CDR3 is CASSSTGFEQFF. In DNA form, the CDR3 reads TGTGCCAGCAGTTCCACAGGGTTTGAGCAGTTCTTC.

CDR3 protein: CASSLRQSGYTF. The CDR3 nucleotides are TGTGCCAGCAGCCTTAGACAGTCCGGCTACACCTTC. The chain carries TRBV12-3 or TRBV12-4 and TRBJ1-2; D possibly corresponds to TRBD1 (5 bases). V was cut by 6 bases and J by 8 bases, with 13 bases left in between. The CDR3 sequence is 12 residues long.

This chain joins TRBV19 and TRBJ2-2; maybe TRBD2 (6 bases). The CDR3 has 16 amino acids. V dropped 5 bases and J dropped 3 bases, with 16 bases sitting between them. CDR1 is LNHDA, CDR2 SQIVND, per germline (reference sequence). The CDR3 DNA reads as TGTGCCAGTAGTCCCCTGGGGCGCGGGGACACCGGGGAGCTGTTTTTT. It yields the protein CASSPLGRGDTGELFF.